This entry concerns a single TCR beta chain. Its antigen is unknown. Base-call qualities are not available, and no considerably larger clone is one nucleotide away. This specimen comes from a study of blood T cell repertoires in COVID-19 (dated by TCRdb to the early 2020s). Concerning the study at large: The collaborator samples originated in the United States, Italy and Spain and spanned the acute and convalescent phases of COVID-19. The material from the prospective study consisted of cDNA or gDNA derived from T cells, B-cell-depleted T cells, or PBMCs. Deeply sampled blood TCRbeta repertoires from subjects exposed to, actively infected with, or recovered from COVID-19 were included in the dataset. A freely available public database, intended as a resource for researchers studying the immune response to SARS-CoV-2, is where the repertoires were released. The samples were drawn from two sources: the first 160 participants of the ongoing ImmuneRACE study, and 1,000 to 1,500 subjects contributed by 6 global collaborators. A de-identified subject ID, COVID-19 status, age in years and sex were almost always included in the sample metadata. Where available, HLA class I and class II types were taken from metadata supplied by the sample provider and were not determined by assay-based typing.

Trimming removed 6 bases from V and 7 bases from J; the gene matches leave 11 bases unexplained. The CDR3 measures 16 amino acids from cysteine to phenylalanine. The read is trimmed to its CDR3 DNA, 48 bases read in frame from base 1. According to the germline V gene, CDR1 reads WSHSY and CDR2 reads SAAADI. The full study reports these points: How much clinical and demographic metadata was included differed by source and by participant, and the metadata was provided uncurated.

TCRbeta CDR3 regions were amplified from genomic DNA by means of the immunoSEQ Assay, a bias-controlled multiplex PCR. The paper's processing steps were these. The number of nucleated cells in each sample was estimated from the amplification of reference gene primers within the assay. To quantify the absolute abundance of each unique TCRbeta CDR3 rearrangement, sequence reads were collapsed and filtered. For each sample, productive Simpson clonality was calculated by taking the square root of Simpson's diversity index across productive rearrangements. Drawn from immuneACCESS, this table holds only the in-frame rearrangements with V and J called that TCRdb kept. Clones are partly lost; checked studies trace under half to an unresolved V gene and leave the rest unexplained. V, J and clone size reflect that table, while D and trimming were determined from the DNA. The sample records roughly 200,000 clones, 75% to 90% of which are singletons. The ten largest clones add up to less than 9% of the sample.

Each collaborating institution followed its own protocols to collect whole blood in K2EDTA tubes. Collaborator samples were shipped for TCRbeta analysis as frozen whole blood, isolated PBMCs, or DNA extracted from either sample type. The sequenced sample was peripheral blood. The TCR was taken from a woman aged 55-70 years with acute or convalescent COVID-19. This chain joins TRBV10-2 to TRBJ2-5, and 13 junction bases match TRBD2. The CDR3 here reads CASSRGTSGARGTQYF. Here is the DNA: TGCGCCAGCAGCCGAGGGACTAGCGGGGCCCGGGGGACCCAGTACTTC.